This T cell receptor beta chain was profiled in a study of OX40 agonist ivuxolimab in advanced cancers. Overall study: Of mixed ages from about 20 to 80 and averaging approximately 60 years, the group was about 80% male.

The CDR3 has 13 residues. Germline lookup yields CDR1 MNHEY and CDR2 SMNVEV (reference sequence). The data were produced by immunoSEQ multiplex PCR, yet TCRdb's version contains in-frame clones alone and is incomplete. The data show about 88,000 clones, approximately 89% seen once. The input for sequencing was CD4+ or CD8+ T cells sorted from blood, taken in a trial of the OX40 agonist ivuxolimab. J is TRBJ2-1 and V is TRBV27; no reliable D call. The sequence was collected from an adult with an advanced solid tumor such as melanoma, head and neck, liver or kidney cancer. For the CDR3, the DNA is TGTGCAGCCCTAAGTACGGTCTTAAATGAGCAGTTCTTC. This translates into CAALSTVLNEQFF.